These T cell receptor beta chains were read from a single sample in a study of vaccination effects on CD4 cells after COVID-19. Their antigens are not known. The protocol was immunoSEQ multiplex PCR, while the TCRdb copy is restricted to in-frame clones and leaves out a portion. The sample has around 47,000 clones; roughly 65% are singletons. The sequencing used CD4+ T cells from PBMCs cultured with a peptide pool, collected before COVID-19 vaccination. All receptors derive from a human donor who had a prior SARS-CoV-2 infection. Each CDR3 is given with its conserved first and last residue. D genes are given only for firm matches. Not every row has a clone size; where given, it reads once, few, many or a size class.

clone_size d_call j_call v_call cdr3_aa cdr3_nt
NA NA TRBJ2-7 TRBV9 CREHGDRDYEQYF TGTCGGGAGCACGGGGACAGAGACTACGAGCAGTACTTC
NA NA TRBJ1-2 TRBV21-1 CASSKCDRERGGYTF TGTGCCAGCAGCAAATGCGACAGGGAGAGGGGTGGCTACACCTTC
NA NA TRBJ2-1 TRBV10-2 CASSESWTYNEQFF TGCGCCAGCAGTGAGTCTTGGACATACAATGAGCAGTTCTTC
NA NA TRBJ2-3 TRBV15 CATLPTRVRGSTDTQYF TGTGCCACCCTCCCAACTCGGGTGCGGGGTAGCACAGATACGCAGTATTTT
NA NA TRBJ2-1 TRBV5-1 CASSPGTMTDEQFF TGCGCCAGCAGCCCCGGGACAATGACCGATGAGCAGTTCTTC
NA TRBD2 TRBJ2-4 TRBV6-2/TRBV6-3 CASSYSRPSGRASPAKNIQYF TGTGCCAGCAGTTACTCGAGGCCTAGCGGGAGGGCGAGTCCAGCCAAAAACATTCAGTACTTC
few NA TRBJ2-7 TRBV24-1 CATSNPPESGEQYF TGTGCCACCAGTAACCCTCCGGAGTCCGGCGAGCAGTACTTC
NA NA TRBJ2-7 TRBV30 CAWIRGAYEQYF TGTGCCTGGATCAGAGGGGCCTACGAGCAGTACTTC
NA NA TRBJ1-4 TRBV11-2 CASSSQLGGADLFF TGTGCCAGCAGCTCCCAACTCGGGGGAGCTGATCTGTTTTTT
NA TRBD1 TRBJ1-4 TRBV6-6 CASRQQGGNEKLFF TGTGCCAGCAGACAACAGGGGGGTAATGAAAAACTGTTTTTT
NA NA TRBJ2-5 TRBV12-3/TRBV12-4 CASSLVGETQYF TGTGCCAGCAGTTTAGTCGGAGAGACCCAGTACTTC
NA TRBD1 TRBJ1-3 TRBV6-5 CASKGTASGNTIYF TGTGCCAGCAAAGGGACAGCCTCTGGAAACACCATATATTTT
once NA TRBJ2-6 TRBV7-6 CASTPGGTGANVLTF TGTGCCAGCACCCCTGGAGGCACTGGGGCCAACGTCCTGACTTTC
NA NA TRBJ2-1 TRBV2 CASSESRTVNEQFF TGTGCCAGCAGTGAATCTAGGACAGTCAATGAGCAGTTCTTC
NA TRBD1 TRBJ1-3 TRBV9 CASSVEGTGYLGNTIYF TGTGCCAGCAGCGTAGAGGGGACAGGGTATCTTGGAAACACCATATATTTT
once NA TRBJ2-3 TRBV6-2/TRBV6-3 CASTYRGGDTQYF TGTGCCAGCACTTACAGAGGTGGAGATACGCAGTATTTT
NA NA TRBJ1-4 TRBV9 CASSVATERGEKLFF TGTGCCAGCAGCGTAGCGACAGAACGGGGGGAAAAACTGTTTTTT
few NA TRBJ1-5 TRBV2 CASSELGTVGNQPQHF TGTGCCAGCAGTGAATTAGGTACGGTAGGCAATCAGCCCCAGCATTTT
once TRBD1 TRBJ1-1 TRBV2 CASVRGGTEAFF TGTGCCAGCGTCAGGGGGGGCACTGAAGCTTTCTTT
few NA TRBJ1-6 TRBV18 CASSEQGAGSNSPLHF TGTGCCAGCTCCGAACAGGGCGCTGGGTCGAATTCACCCCTCCACTTT
NA NA TRBJ1-4 TRBV3-1/TRBV3-2 CASSQDLLSEKLFF TGTGCCAGCAGCCAAGATCTCCTATCCGAAAAACTGTTTTTT
NA TRBD2 TRBJ2-1 TRBV2 CASSVGLAGRNEQFF TGTGCCAGCAGTGTTGGGCTAGCGGGGAGAAATGAGCAGTTCTTC
NA NA TRBJ2-7 TRBV21-1 CASTPLKRDEQYF TGTGCCAGCACCCCACTAAAGCGGGACGAGCAGTACTTC
NA NA TRBJ2-5 TRBV28 CASRLRRDQETQYF TGTGCCAGCAGGCTAAGACGGGACCAAGAGACCCAGTACTTC
NA NA TRBJ1-2 TRBV7-2 CASSPDAVGYTF TGTGCCAGCAGCCCGGACGCGGTGGGCTACACCTTC
NA NA TRBJ2-7 TRBV13 CASSPRGRWGYEQYF TGTGCCAGCAGCCCCCGGGGGCGCTGGGGTTACGAGCAGTACTTC
NA NA TRBJ1-2 TRBV5-1 CASSEEPRGYGYTF TGCGCCAGCAGCGAGGAGCCTAGGGGCTATGGCTACACCTTC
NA NA TRBJ2-1 TRBV7-2 CASSSIGQSYNEQFF TGTGCCAGCAGCTCCATTGGACAATCCTACAATGAGCAGTTCTTC
NA TRBD1 TRBJ1-2 TRBV19 CASINRGQNNYGYTF TGTGCCAGTATTAACAGGGGGCAGAATAACTATGGCTACACCTTC
few NA TRBJ2-3 TRBV24-1 CATSRGFGFTDTQYF TGTGCCACCAGTAGAGGATTCGGATTCACAGATACGCAGTATTTT
NA NA TRBJ1-5 TRBV7-2 CASRSRGPGNQPQHF TGTGCCAGCAGGTCTCGAGGGCCAGGCAATCAGCCCCAGCATTTT
NA NA TRBJ2-2 TRBV6-5 CASSYSNTGELFF TGTGCCAGCAGTTACTCTAACACCGGGGAGCTGTTTTTT
NA TRBD2 TRBJ2-1 TRBV11-3 CASSLVAGGRGEQFF TGTGCCAGCAGCTTAGTGGCGGGGGGGCGCGGTGAGCAGTTCTTC
NA NA TRBJ1-1 TRBV6-6 CASSLPVDTEAFF TGTGCCAGCAGTCTTCCGGTGGACACTGAAGCTTTCTTT
NA TRBD2 TRBJ2-3 TRBV7-3 CASSSSGGTDTQYF TGTGCCAGCAGCTCTAGCGGGGGAACAGATACGCAGTATTTT
NA NA TRBJ2-7 TRBV18 CASSPPGIGYEQYF TGTGCCAGCTCACCCCCGGGTATAGGTTACGAGCAGTACTTC
NA TRBD1 TRBJ2-7 TRBV11-3 CASSSGQGASYEQYF TGTGCCAGCAGTTCCGGACAGGGGGCCTCCTACGAGCAGTACTTC
NA TRBD2 TRBJ2-5 TRBV5-4 CASSVGSGSGKETQYF TGTGCCAGCAGCGTGGGGTCTGGTAGCGGGAAGGAGACCCAGTACTTC
many NA TRBJ2-2 TRBV5-1 CASSLGATGTGELFF TGCGCCAGCAGCTTAGGAGCTACAGGCACCGGGGAGCTGTTTTTT
NA TRBD1 TRBJ2-7 TRBV6-6 CASSEDRDGYEQYF TGTGCCAGCAGCGAAGACAGGGACGGCTACGAGCAGTACTTC
NA TRBD2 TRBJ2-5 TRBV5-1 CASSPGGLAALGETQYF TGCGCCAGCAGCCCTGGCGGACTAGCGGCCCTCGGGGAGACCCAGTACTTC
NA TRBD1 TRBJ2-6 TRBV24-1 CATSDPGGLGSGANVLTF TGTGCCACCAGTGATCCAGGGGGCCTGGGGTCTGGGGCCAACGTCCTGACTTTC